These 32 T cell receptor beta chains came from one sample sequenced in a study of blood T cell repertoires in COVID-19 (TCRdb year 2020). Libraries were constructed by the immunoSEQ multiplex PCR assay. Entries here come from immuneACCESS through TCRdb and include only in-frame sequences with V and J called. Some clones fail to appear in such tables; in the studies checked, an unresolved V gene covers under half of the shortfall, and the cause of the remainder is unknown. This sample comprises roughly 200,000 clones, 89% of them detected only once. About 7% of the sample comes from the top ten. Sequenced input: peripheral blood. The receptors were gathered from a man aged 40-50 years with acute or convalescent COVID-19.

V usage is TRBV3-1 (or the pseudogene TRBV3-2) and J usage is TRBJ2-3; 10 nucleotides line up with TRBD2. Trimming cost V 3 bases and J 4 bases; bases outside gene matches: 7. This CDR3 spans 16 amino acids. Germline lookup yields CDR1 LGHDT and CDR2 YNNKEL (reference sequence). This chain's CDR3 is CASSQRSGGAPDTQYF. DNA of the CDR3: TGTGCCAGCAGCCAGAGGAGCGGGGGGGCCCCAGATACGCAGTATTTT.

The gene calls are TRBV24-1 and TRBJ2-1, with D perhaps matching TRBD1 (5 bases). This CDR3 is built from 16 residues. From germline, CDR1 is KGHDR and CDR2 SFDVKD. Deletions cut 3 bases from V and 0 bases from J, with 11 bases between. Written as DNA, the CDR3 is TGTGCCACCAGTGATCGTACAGGCGGCTCCTACAATGAGCAGTTCTTC. This translates into CATSDRTGGSYNEQFF.

The gene calls are TRBV7-3 and TRBJ2-1; TRBD2 matches at 9 bases. The CDR3 contains 15 residues. In germline, CDR1 is SGHTA, CDR2 FQGTGA. Losses at the gene ends were 2 bases for V and 4 bases for J; bases not matched to a gene: 3. This CDR3 reads CASSLLAGAYNEQFF. In DNA form, the CDR3 reads TGTGCCAGCAGCTTATTAGCGGGGGCTTACAATGAGCAGTTCTTC.

The genes are TRBV6-5 and TRBJ2-3; 10 nucleotides match TRBD2. The germline gives CDR1 MNHEY, CDR2 SVGAGI. CDR3 length: 14 residues. V trimming: 10 bases; J trimming: 1 base; junction bases outside the gene matches: 5. This chain's CDR3 is CATGTSARTDTQYF. The CDR3 region has the DNA TGTGCCACCGGGACTAGCGCTCGCACAGATACGCAGTATTTT.

J is TRBJ2-7 and V is TRBV6-2 or TRBV6-3, with TRBD1 matching 7 bases. Germline loops: CDR1 MNHEY, CDR2 SVGEGT. The CDR3 extends over 14 amino acids. V shed 1 base and J 4 bases; nucleotides not matched to a gene: 4. The CDR3 region has the DNA TGTGCCAGCAGTTACTTGGGACAGACATACGAGCAGTACTTC. The encoded protein is CASSYLGQTYEQYF.

The chain is built from TRBV27 and TRBJ2-2, with D unclear. Trimming shortened V by 3 bases and J by 7 bases, and 12 bases separated the two germline ends. The CDR3 totals 14 residues. Germline V gene lookup returns CDR1 MNHEY and CDR2 SMNVEV (reference sequence). As DNA, the CDR3 is TGTGCCAGCAGTTTCGGAGTCCAGTACGGGGAGCTGTTTTTT. Translation: CASSFGVQYGELFF.

The genes are TRBV28 and TRBJ1-5; possible D gene TRBD1, 5 bases. The germline gives CDR1 MDHEN, CDR2 SYDVKM. Trimming cost V 7 bases and J 2 bases, with 18 bases left between them. This CDR3 has 16 residues. The DNA of the CDR3 is TGTGCCAGCATCCCGGGGGGGGTGGCCGGCAATCAGCCCCAGCATTTT. Residues: CASIPGGVAGNQPQHF. Variable domain in full (rest from reference TRBV28 and TRBJ1-5): DVKVTQSSRYLVKRTGEKVFLECVQDMDHENMFWYRQDPGLGLRLIYFSYDVKMKEKGDIPEGYSVSREKKERFSLILESASTNQTSMYLCASIPGGVAGNQPQHFGDGTRLSIL.

The V gene is TRBV19, the J gene TRBJ1-2; 9 bases are shared with TRBD1. The CDR3 is made up of 14 amino acids. Looked up from germline, CDR1 is LNHDA and CDR2 is SQIVND (reference sequence). V lost 5 bases and J lost 5; bases outside the gene matches: 6. For the CDR3, the DNA is TGTGCCAGTAGTGGACGACAGGGGGGGTATGGCTACACCTTC. It is translated as CASSGRQGGYGYTF.

V and J are TRBV27 and TRBJ1-2; D is undetermined. This CDR3 comprises 18 residues. Germline V gives CDR1 MNHEY, CDR2 SMNVEV (reference sequence). The ends were cut back, 2 bases at V and 4 bases at J, with 23 bases in the middle. CDR3 region: CASSLKSGSAGSLYGYTF. The CDR3 DNA reads as TGTGCCAGCAGTTTAAAGTCGGGGTCGGCAGGCTCCCTCTATGGCTACACCTTC.

V gene TRBV27 combines with J gene TRBJ2-5, with D possibly being TRBD2 (6 bases). Germline CDR1 and CDR2: MNHEY and SMNVEV (reference sequence). The germline V and J ends were trimmed by 2 bases and 5 bases, with 9 bases remaining between them. The CDR3 covers 13 residues. The CDR3 is CASSLRGWETQYF. The DNA of the CDR3 is TGTGCCAGCAGTTTACGGGGGTGGGAGACCCAGTACTTC.

This clone occurred once. The chain combines TRBV7-2 with TRBJ2-1, with 7 positions matching TRBD2. Trimming at V came to 7 bases and at J to 6 bases, leaving 12 bases not matched to a gene. The CDR3 length is 15 residues. From germline, CDR1 is SGHTA and CDR2 FQGNSA. The DNA of the CDR3 is TGTGCCAGCAACCGAATAATTGGCGGGGGCAATGAGCAGTTCTTC. This gives the protein CASNRIIGGGNEQFF.

V is TRBV29-1 and J is TRBJ2-5; TRBD2 matches 11 bases. There are 13 residues in the CDR3. The germline V gene has CDR1 SQVTM and CDR2 ANQGSEA. The J segment lost 4 bases and the V segment lost 7 bases, leaving 5 bases of the junction unmatched. In nucleotides, the CDR3 is TGCAGCGGCCTACTAGCGGGGGCAGAGACCCAGTACTTC. Translated: CSGLLAGAETQYF.

The sample holds one count of this clone. This rearrangement joins TRBV4-1 to TRBJ2-7, with D possibly matching TRBD1 (5 bases). Deletions cut 4 bases from V and 2 bases from J, with 15 bases between. Per the germline V gene, CDR1 is MGHRA and CDR2 is YSYEKL. This CDR3 spans 15 amino acids. In DNA form, the CDR3 reads TGCGCCAGCAGCCCCCTGACAGCCCGTGCCTACGAGCAGTACTTC. Protein sequence: CASSPLTARAYEQYF.

The V call is TRBV10-2, the J call TRBJ1-6; no reliable D call. The CDR3 has 17 residues. From germline, CDR1 is WSHSY and CDR2 SAAADI. Trimming took off 3 bases at V and 4 bases at J, with 16 bases between the two ends. CDR3 bases: TGCGCCAGCAGTGAAGAGGCCGGAAGACGGTATAATTCACCCCTCCACTTT. Translation: CASSEEAGRRYNSPLHF.

The chain links TRBV27 to TRBJ2-1; 11 bases agree with TRBD2. Germline V gene lookup returns CDR1 MNHEY and CDR2 SMNVEV (reference sequence). J was trimmed by 9 bases and V by 6 bases; bases with no gene match: 16. The length of the CDR3 is 17 residues. Here the CDR3 reads CASRNLMVAGGPREQFF. CDR3 coding DNA: TGTGCCAGCAGGAACCTTATGGTAGCGGGGGGGCCCCGTGAGCAGTTCTTC.

CDR3 DNA: TGCGCCAGCAGCCAAGTGCTAGCGGGGAACTTCGACAATGAGCAGTTCTTC. This translates into CASSQVLAGNFDNEQFF. The V and J genes are TRBV4-3 and TRBJ2-1; 9 bases line up with TRBD2. The CDR3 consists of 17 residues. CDR1 and CDR2 (germline): LGHNA, YSLEER. The trim removed 1 base at V and 5 bases at J, leaving 9 bases unmatched.

The rearrangement uses TRBV18 and TRBJ2-7; the D gene is possibly TRBD1 (6 bases). Trimming shortened V by 1 base and J by 6 bases, and 7 bases separated the two germline ends. This CDR3 spans 12 amino acids. In germline, CDR1 is KGHSH, CDR2 LQKENI. The CDR3 is CASSPRGGEQYF. CDR3 bases: TGTGCCAGCTCACCACGAGGGGGCGAGCAGTACTTC.

The chain combines TRBV20-1 with TRBJ2-1, with D unclear. Germline CDR1 and CDR2: DFQATT and SNEGSKA (reference sequence). With 3 bases removed from V and 8 bases from J, the gap between germline ends came to 8 bases. The CDR3 is made up of 11 amino acids. The DNA of the CDR3 is TGCAGTGCTAGTCCCCAGTATGAGCAGTTCTTC. Protein: CSASPQYEQFF.

The rearrangement joins TRBV6-6 to TRBJ1-6; D is unresolved. The CDR3 runs to 15 residues. Trimming removed 7 bases from V and 0 bases from J, with 10 bases in between. Germline CDR1 and CDR2: MNHNY and SVGAGI (reference sequence). The CDR3 bases are TGTGCCAGCACGCCCGGGAGCTCCTATAATTCACCCCTCCACTTT. Protein: CASTPGSSYNSPLHF.

The J gene is TRBJ2-7, the V gene TRBV5-6, with 7 bases matching TRBD1. The CDR3 is 14 residues long. In germline, CDR1 is SGHDT, CDR2 YYEEEE. V trimming: 6 bases; J trimming: 4 bases; junction bases outside the gene matches: 10. The CDR3 region is CASTMTGNSYEQYF. CDR3 DNA: TGTGCCAGCACTATGACAGGGAACAGTTACGAGCAGTACTTC.

J is TRBJ1-5 and V is TRBV3-1 (or the pseudogene TRBV3-2); D might be TRBD1 (5 bases). V dropped 1 base and J dropped 8 bases, with 12 bases sitting between them. There are 14 residues in the CDR3. From germline, CDR1 is LGHDT and CDR2 YNNKEL (reference sequence). CDR3 amino acids: CASSQAGSQEPQHF. DNA of the CDR3: TGTGCCAGCAGCCAAGCAGGGTCCCAGGAGCCCCAGCATTTT.

This chain connects TRBV6-5 to TRBJ2-7; D is possibly TRBD1 (5 bases). The CDR3 runs 16 residues. Germline V gene lookup returns CDR1 MNHEY and CDR2 SVGAGI. V dropped 0 bases and J dropped 1 base, with 13 bases sitting between them. Here the CDR3 DNA reads TGTGCCAGCAGTTACTCGAGGACAAGGGGATCCTACGAGCAGTACTTC. Encoded protein: CASSYSRTRGSYEQYF.

The gene calls are TRBV28 and TRBJ1-5; D possibly corresponds to TRBD1 (5 bases). CDR3 size: 15 residues. Trimming cost V 6 bases and J 1 base, with 13 bases left between them. The V gene's germline CDR1 is MDHEN and CDR2 SYDVKM. The chain's CDR3 is CASSRGEPSNQPQHF. CDR3 sequence (DNA): TGTGCCAGCAGCCGGGGGGAACCAAGCAATCAGCCCCAGCATTTT. The full variable domain, rest sourced from reference TRBV28 and TRBJ1-5, is DVKVTQSSRYLVKRTGEKVFLECVQDMDHENMFWYRQDPGLGLRLIYFSYDVKMKEKGDIPEGYSVSREKKERFSLILESASTNQTSMYLCASSRGEPSNQPQHFGDGTRLSIL.

The chain carries TRBV7-2 and TRBJ2-7; TRBD2 matches 7 bases. Germline CDR1 reads SGHTA; CDR2 reads FQGNSA. There are 15 residues in the CDR3. V lost 3 bases, J lost 0 bases, and 5 bases stayed unmatched. CDR3 DNA sequence: TGTGCCAGCAGCTTCCTGGGGGGGGGCTCCTACGAGCAGTACTTC. This sequence encodes CASSFLGGGSYEQYF.

The chain uses TRBV6-4 and TRBJ1-5; 9 nucleotides align to TRBD1. The ends lost 5 bases at V and 4 bases at J; junction bases unmatched: 6. This CDR3 has 15 residues. The V gene's germline CDR1 is MRHNA and CDR2 SNTAGT. The CDR3 sequence is CASSWTGALNQPQHF. The CDR3 bases are TGTGCCAGCAGTTGGACAGGGGCCTTAAATCAGCCCCAGCATTTT.

V and J are TRBV25-1 and TRBJ2-2; 7 nucleotides line up with TRBD1. Germline CDR1 and CDR2: MGHDK and SYGVNS. The CDR3 has 15 residues. Germline trimming cut 3 bases from V and 3 bases from J; bases unmatched to any gene: 4. CDR3 nucleotide sequence: TGTGCCAGCAGTGAGGGGGACAGAGACACCGGGGAGCTGTTTTTT. Translated, it gives CASSEGDRDTGELFF.

The count of this clone is one. V gene TRBV5-5 combines with J gene TRBJ1-6; D unclear. Trimming removed 3 bases from V and 8 bases from J, with 18 bases in between. Germline V gives CDR1 SGHKS, CDR2 YYEKEE (reference sequence). This CDR3 comprises 16 residues. The CDR3 sequence is CASSYPFSQRDSPLHF. DNA of the CDR3: TGTGCCAGCAGCTACCCGTTTTCGCAACGCGATTCACCCCTCCACTTT.

The chain is built from TRBV10-3 and TRBJ1-1; 11 nucleotides align to TRBD1. This CDR3 contains 14 residues. Germline trimming cut 6 bases from V and 5 bases from J; bases unmatched to any gene: 5. Germline V gives CDR1 ENHRY, CDR2 SYGVKD. CDR3 amino acids: CAISPGQGETEAFF. The CDR3 nucleotides are TGTGCCATCAGCCCGGGACAGGGGGAGACTGAAGCTTTCTTT.

This clone was seen a single time. V usage is TRBV5-1 and J usage is TRBJ2-2, with TRBD1 as a possible D gene (6 bases). V shed 1 base and J shed 3 bases, with 10 bases lying between them. Per germline, CDR1 SGHRS and CDR2 YFSETQ. This CDR3 spans 15 amino acids. The DNA for the CDR3 is TGCGCCAGCAGCTTGATAGGGGGATACACCGGGGAGCTGTTTTTT. This encodes CASSLIGGYTGELFF.

This clone has just a few counts. The rearrangement joins TRBV4-3 to TRBJ1-6, with TRBD1 matching 8 bases. The CDR3 loop spans 16 amino acids. V gave up 2 bases and J gave up 8 bases; unmatched junction bases: 8. Germline V lookup: CDR1 LGHNA, CDR2 YSLEER. The chain's CDR3 is CASSQRDRRSDSPLHF. CDR3 bases: TGCGCCAGCAGCCAAAGGGACAGGCGGTCGGATTCACCCCTCCACTTT.

V and J are TRBV6-5 and TRBJ1-3; D perhaps matches TRBD1 (5 bases). Germline assignment: CDR1 MNHEY and CDR2 SVGAGI. This CDR3 has 16 amino acids. The ends were cut back, 0 bases at V and 2 bases at J, with 11 bases in the middle. CDR3 in DNA: TGTGCCAGCAGTTACTCGAGTGGGGGGACTGGAAACACCATATATTTT. As protein: CASSYSSGGTGNTIYF.

This sequence joins TRBV7-2 and TRBJ1-1, with 7 nucleotides matching TRBD1. CDR1 and CDR2 (germline): SGHTA, FQGNSA. V shed 5 bases, J shed 7 bases, and the junction held 7 bases outside the gene matches. The CDR3 sequence is 13 residues long. The CDR3 DNA is TGTGCCAGCAGCCTTACCAGGGGGTATGAAGCTTTCTTT. It codes for CASSLTRGYEAFF.